This T cell receptor beta chain emerged from a study of CD8 T cells in Susac syndrome. Germline V gene lookup returns CDR1 SNHLY and CDR2 FYNNEI. V lost 4 bases and J 6 bases, leaving 16 bases between the germline ends. The CDR3 totals 15 residues. Roughly 0.45 to 1 ug RNA was reverse transcribed with random hexamers. TCRdb reprocessed the immunoSEQ multiplex PCR reads with MiXCR, giving one entry per CDR3 protein. The sample lists 51,000 or so distinct CDR3 sequences, under 95% occurring once. From blood CD8+ and CD4+ T cells, the TCR beta chain was sequenced. The TCR was taken from a human donor in good health. This chain links TRBV2 with TRBJ2-1, with a weak D call TRBD2 (7 bases). The sample was CD8+ T cells from PBMCs. As DNA, the CDR3 is TGTGCCAGCAGTGTTTGGCAGGGAGGGGGCAATGAGCAGTTCTTC. Its protein is CASSVWQGGGNEQFF.